Presented here are 14 T cell receptor beta chains from one specimen sequenced in a study of blood T cells in healthy people across ages. Using a J-beta primer mix together with a sample-barcoded 5' primer, a second PCR was run for 7 to 11 cycles. TCRdb re-analysed the 5' RACE reads in MiXCR, keeping a single row per CDR3 protein. The table includes 800,000 to 950,000 distinct CDR3 sequences, approximately 35% detected once. What was sequenced was blood. Every receptor here comes from a man aged 18 to 30 in good health.

The rearrangement joins TRBV10-3 to TRBJ2-3; the D is unclear. In germline, CDR1 is ENHRY, CDR2 SYGVKD. The length of the CDR3 is 14 residues. V lost 6 bases, J lost 3 bases, and 13 bases lay in between. The CDR3, as DNA: TGTGCCATCAGCTTACTTACAGTGACAGATACGCAGTATTTT. It yields the protein CAISLLTVTDTQYF.

This chain links TRBV7-2 with TRBJ1-6, with D possibly being TRBD1 (5 bases). Per the germline V gene, CDR1 is SGHTA and CDR2 is FQGNSA. V lost 1 base, J lost 7 bases, and 11 bases lay in between. CDR3 length: 15 amino acids. The CDR3 protein is CASSLELEGNSPLHF. DNA of the CDR3: TGTGCCAGCAGCTTAGAGCTCGAGGGGAATTCACCCCTCCACTTT.

This clonotype was found a few times. V and J are TRBV20-1 and TRBJ2-7; 10 positions match TRBD2. The J segment lost 3 bases and the V segment lost 6 bases, leaving 8 bases of the junction unmatched. This CDR3 comprises 14 residues. CDR1 and CDR2 (germline): DFQATT, SNEGSKA (reference sequence). The CDR3 here is CSALKRGGLYEQYF. The DNA for the CDR3 is TGCAGTGCCCTAAAGCGGGGGGGCCTCTACGAGCAGTACTTC.

This clonotype was recorded many times. The V call is TRBV5-1, the J call TRBJ2-5; a weak D match, TRBD2 (5 bases). The V end lost 4 bases, the J end lost 3 bases, and 19 bases lay between the germline ends. The CDR3 runs to 16 residues. Germline CDR1 is SGHRS and CDR2 is YFSETQ. The CDR3 nucleotides are TGCGCCAGCAGCCACTTCATTACACGGGGAGAAGAGACCCAGTACTTC. It codes for CASSHFITRGEETQYF.

This clonotype was detected a few times. The V and J genes are TRBV28 and TRBJ2-5, with no clear D. CDR1 MDHEN and CDR2 SYDVKM come from the germline V gene. The CDR3 length is 14 residues. V lost 3 bases to trimming and J lost 9 bases, with 17 bases between them. CDR3 nucleotides: TGTGCCAGCAGTTTCCGCCCAGTGGTTTGGGCCCAGTACTTC. Encoded protein: CASSFRPVVWAQYF.

With regard to this clonotype: A clone one base away is much larger, so this may be a read error. The rearrangement uses TRBV7-2 and TRBJ2-2; 8 bases are a match to TRBD2. Trimming removed 2 bases from V and 4 bases from J; junction bases left unmatched: 6. Germline V gene lookup returns CDR1 SGHTA and CDR2 FQGNSA. The CDR3 sequence is 16 residues long. CDR3 DNA sequence: TGTGCCAGCAGCTTATGGGGCGGGAGGAGCACCGGGGAGCTGTTTTTT. Translation: CASSLWGGRSTGELFF.

This rearrangement joins TRBV6-2 or TRBV6-3 to TRBJ2-3; maybe TRBD2 (5 bases). CDR3 length: 12 residues. The germline V gene has CDR1 MNHEY and CDR2 SVGEGT. V shed 6 bases and J shed 1 base, with 5 bases lying between them. CDR3 residues: CASREGTDTQYF. CDR3 nucleotides: TGTGCCAGCAGGGAGGGCACAGATACGCAGTATTTT.

This clonotype showed up many times. The V and J genes are TRBV7-9 and TRBJ2-1; 9 nucleotides agree with TRBD1. J gave up 5 bases and V 2 bases, and 10 bases lay outside the gene matches. The CDR3 contains 17 residues. Germline lookup yields CDR1 SEHNR and CDR2 FQNEAQ (reference sequence). The CDR3 sequence is CASSLTPGTGTNNEQFF. The CDR3 coding sequence is TGTGCCAGCAGCTTAACTCCCGGGACAGGGACTAACAATGAGCAGTTCTTC.

The rearrangement uses TRBV2 and TRBJ2-3; tentatively, D is TRBD2 (6 bases). The V end lost 4 bases, the J end lost 0 bases, and 11 bases lay between the germline ends. The CDR3 loop spans 15 amino acids. In germline, CDR1 is SNHLY, CDR2 FYNNEI. The CDR3 loop reads CASSVPGSSTDTQYF. In DNA form, the CDR3 reads TGTGCCAGCAGTGTTCCCGGGAGTAGCACAGATACGCAGTATTTT.

The V and J genes are TRBV19 and TRBJ1-1; no reliable D call. Germline V gene lookup returns CDR1 LNHDA and CDR2 SQIVND (reference sequence). The CDR3 runs 18 residues. The V and J ends lost 4 bases and 0 bases respectively, with 21 bases between them. CDR3 sequence: CASSKVGFLEGMNTEAFF. The DNA for the CDR3 is TGTGCCAGTAGTAAGGTCGGCTTCCTGGAGGGAATGAACACTGAAGCTTTCTTT.

In regard to this clonotype: Relative to the germline gene, one junction end is altered; a read error may explain this. The rearrangement links TRBV12-3 or TRBV12-4 to TRBJ1-1, with D uncertain. The CDR3 contains 12 residues. In nucleotides, the CDR3 is TGTGCCAGCAGACCCCAGGTCACTGACGCTTTCTTT. This codes for CASRPQVTDAFF.

A word on this clonotype: A single base separates this from a much larger clone, so it may be a read error. CDR3 protein: CASSRDGSNYGYTF. For the CDR3, the DNA is TGTGCCAGCTCCAGGGACGGTTCTAACTATGGCTACACCTTC. The chain couples TRBV18 to TRBJ1-2; D perhaps matches TRBD1 (5 bases). Germline-derived CDR1 and CDR2 are KGHSH and LQKENI. V was shortened by 6 bases and J by 0 bases, with 11 bases between the two germline ends. The CDR3 has 14 amino acids.

Regarding this clonotype: One junction end does not reproduce the germline sequence, and a read error may be involved. The chain links TRBV20-1 to TRBJ1-4; no firm D call. The CDR3 spans 14 residues. CDR1 and CDR2 from the germline V gene are DFQATT and SNEGSKA (reference sequence). The CDR3 loop is CSAGDFPGDEKLFF. The CDR3 nucleotides are TGCAGTGCTGGAGATTTTCCGGGAGATGAAAAACTGTTTTTT.

V is TRBV5-1 and J is TRBJ1-4; D perhaps matches TRBD1 (6 bases). V lost 4 bases and J lost 5, with 15 bases in between. The germline V gene encodes CDR1 SGHRS and CDR2 YFSETQ. The CDR3 runs 15 residues. CDR3 coding DNA: TGCGCCAGCAGCAAGATATCAGGGGCGAATGAAAAACTGTTTTTT. It yields the protein CASSKISGANEKLFF.